A single sample gave rise to the 32 T cell receptor beta chains below, sequenced in a study of T cell responses to AZD1222 COVID-19 vaccine. Data came from immunoSEQ multiplex PCR; TCRdb stores just in-frame clones and leaves some out. The sample lists 43,000 or so clones; roughly 91% were seen once. Here the sequenced sample was peripheral blood, taken 28 days after the second AZD1222 dose. These receptors originate from an adult who received the AZD1222 COVID-19 vaccine.

V is TRBV30 and J is TRBJ1-5; 7 bases agree with TRBD1. The CDR3 loop spans 13 amino acids. CDR1 and CDR2 from the germline V gene are GTSNPN and SVGIG (reference sequence). V shed 5 bases and J 0 bases; nucleotides not matched to a gene: 1. The CDR3 region is CAWGQVSNQPQHF. In nucleotides, the CDR3 is TGTGCCTGGGGACAGGTTAGCAATCAGCCCCAGCATTTT.

The V and J genes are TRBV19 and TRBJ2-2; 9 positions agree with TRBD1. J was trimmed by 2 bases and V by 4 bases; bases with no gene match: 8. The CDR3 consists of 17 residues. CDR1 is LNHDA and CDR2 is SQIVND in the germline V gene (reference sequence). CDR3 protein: CASSNPGTGYNTGELFF. The DNA for the CDR3 is TGTGCCAGTAGTAACCCTGGGACAGGGTATAACACCGGGGAGCTGTTTTTT.

This clone has more than one count but fewer than ten. This chain connects TRBV25-1 to TRBJ2-2; 9 bases agree with TRBD2. The germline CDR1 and CDR2 sequences are MGHDK and SYGVNS. The CDR3 contains 17 residues. With 1 base clipped from V and 0 bases from J, the junction kept 3 bases outside the gene matches. CDR3 residues: CASSEFTSGPNTGELFF. In DNA, the CDR3 is TGTGCCAGCAGTGAATTCACTAGCGGGCCGAACACCGGGGAGCTGTTTTTT.

The chain combines TRBV21-1 with TRBJ2-3; the D call TRBD2 from the table was never checked on the DNA. TRBV21-1 is tagged as a pseudogene. The CDR3 has 17 amino acids. The CDR3 loop reads CATADWKTSLPPDTQYF. The CDR3 bases are TGTGCCACCGCCGATTGGAAGACTAGTCTTCCACCAGATACGCAGTATTTT.

This clone was recorded only once. The chain couples TRBV18 to TRBJ1-5; D remains ambiguous. Germline-derived CDR1 and CDR2 are KGHSH and LQKENI. This CDR3 comprises 14 residues. Trimming took off 3 bases at V and 0 bases at J, with 6 bases between the two ends. The CDR3 region has the DNA TGTGCCAGCTCACCTCAGAATAGCAATCAGCCCCAGCATTTT. Amino acids: CASSPQNSNQPQHF.

The chain employs TRBV4-3 and TRBJ2-5; D is unresolved. Germline V gene sequence: CDR1 LGHNA, CDR2 YSLEER. The CDR3 is made up of 14 amino acids. Trimming cost V 0 bases and J 2 bases, with 7 bases left between them. The CDR3 coding sequence is TGCGCCAGCAGCCAAGAAGCAGCTCAAGAGACCCAGTACTTC. Protein: CASSQEAAQETQYF.

V and J are TRBV6-5 and TRBJ2-5; TRBD1 agrees at 8 bases. CDR1 is MNHEY, CDR2 SVGAGI, per germline. J lost 4 bases, V lost 6 bases, and 7 bases had no gene match. CDR3 size: 14 residues. CDR3 sequence reads: CASSPDRGGETQYF. The CDR3 DNA reads as TGTGCCAGCAGCCCCGACAGGGGCGGAGAGACCCAGTACTTC.

This sequence joins TRBV10-2 and TRBJ2-5, with D tentatively TRBD2 (6 bases). V gave up 9 bases and J gave up 5 bases, with 7 bases separating them. The germline CDR1 and CDR2 sequences are WSHSY and SAAADI. CDR3 size: 10 residues. CDR3 bases: TGCGCCAGTGGGGGGGAGACCCAGTACTTC. It translates to CASGGETQYF.

This chain joins TRBV9 and TRBJ2-3; either TRBD1 or TRBD2 may supply D (5 bases each). CDR1 SGDLS and CDR2 YYNGEE come from the germline V gene. Trimming removed 0 bases from V and 1 base from J, with 9 bases in between. The CDR3 runs to 15 residues. CDR3 in amino acids: CASSVGDGRTDTQYF. The CDR3 DNA sequence: TGTGCCAGCAGCGTAGGGGACGGCCGCACAGATACGCAGTATTTT.

V and J are TRBV5-4 and TRBJ1-4; D call uncertain. Germline loops: CDR1 SGHNT, CDR2 YYREEE (reference sequence). This CDR3 spans 16 amino acids. Deletions cut 4 bases from V and 0 bases from J, with 13 bases between. CDR3 bases: TGTGCCAGCAGCAACTTTAACCGCGCAACTAATGAAAAACTGTTTTTT. Translated, it gives CASSNFNRATNEKLFF.

The chain couples TRBV7-2 to TRBJ1-3; D unclear. Germline V CDR1 and CDR2: SGHTA, FQGNSA. Trimming pared 0 bases from V and 3 bases from J, leaving 0 bases between. CDR3 length equals 12 residues. As DNA, the CDR3 is TGTGCCAGCAGCTTAGCTGGAAACACCATATATTTT. Translated: CASSLAGNTIYF. Looking up the rest from reference TRBV7-2 and TRBJ1-3 gives the full variable domain: GAGVSQSPSNKVTEKGKDVELRCDPISGHTALYWYRQSLGQGLEFLIYFQGNSAPDKSGLPSDRFSAERTGGSVSTLTIQRTQQEDSAVYLCASSLAGNTIYFGEGSWLTVV.

The rearrangement uses TRBV19 and TRBJ1-4, with 7 bases matching TRBD1. The germline gives CDR1 LNHDA, CDR2 SQIVND (reference sequence). This CDR3 spans 13 amino acids. With 7 bases clipped from V and 8 bases from J, the junction kept 7 bases outside the gene matches. CDR3: CASNNRGGEKLFF. CDR3 bases: TGTGCCAGTAATAACAGGGGAGGAGAAAAACTGTTTTTT.

In nucleotides, the CDR3 is TGTGCCAGCAGTTACGTACAGACTTACACTGAAGCTTTCTTT. This gives the protein CASSYVQTYTEAFF. The V call is TRBV6-2 or TRBV6-3, the J call TRBJ1-1; D gene uncertain. Trimming stripped 2 bases from V and 3 bases from J, with 10 bases between. Germline CDR1 and CDR2: MNHEY and SVGEGT. There are 14 residues in the CDR3.

This clone has more than one count but fewer than ten. This sequence joins TRBV6-1 and TRBJ1-1; unclear D gene. Germline V lookup: CDR1 MNHNS, CDR2 SASEGT. The CDR3 sequence is 12 residues long. V was cut by 3 bases and J by 7 bases, with 9 bases left in between. The CDR3 DNA sequence: TGTGCCAGCAGTGAGGGCGCAGATGAAGCTTTCTTT. This gives the protein CASSEGADEAFF.

This rearrangement joins TRBV28 to TRBJ2-2; perhaps D is TRBD1 or TRBD2 (5 bases each). The germline gives CDR1 MDHEN, CDR2 SYDVKM. The CDR3 covers 15 residues. V was pared by 5 bases and J by 4 bases, with 14 bases between. CDR3 DNA: TGTGCCAGCAGTGAGACAGTGGGGAGCACCGGGGAGCTGTTTTTT. Its protein product is CASSETVGSTGELFF.

The rearrangement joins TRBV5-1 to TRBJ2-3; D not resolved. This CDR3 is 14 amino acids long. V was pared by 0 bases and J by 5 bases, with 10 bases between. Germline CDR1 is SGHRS and CDR2 is YFSETQ. The CDR3 DNA reads as TGCGCCAGCAGCTTGGTAGACTTGATAGATACGCAGTATTTT. Its protein product is CASSLVDLIDTQYF.

The rearrangement links TRBV2 to TRBJ2-2; perhaps TRBD2 as D (6 bases). V was shortened by 4 bases and J by 7 bases, with 10 bases between the two germline ends. Germline lookup yields CDR1 SNHLY and CDR2 FYNNEI. CDR3 length: 13 residues. The CDR3, as DNA: TGTGCCAGCAGTGCTCGGGGGTTCGGGGAGCTGTTTTTT. Protein sequence: CASSARGFGELFF.

J is TRBJ1-4 and V is TRBV6-1; no definite D call. The CDR3 has 13 amino acids. The germline V and J ends were trimmed by 0 bases and 13 bases, with 12 bases remaining between them. Germline values: CDR1 MNHNS, CDR2 SASEGT. The CDR3 DNA is TGTGCCAGCAGTGAAGCGAGGAACGGGAGACTGTTTTTT. This codes for CASSEARNGRLFF.

The J gene is TRBJ2-5, the V gene TRBV3-1 (or the pseudogene TRBV3-2), with a possible D match to TRBD1 (6 bases). Per the germline V gene, CDR1 is LGHDT and CDR2 is YNNKEL (reference sequence). The CDR3 consists of 15 residues. V gave up 5 bases and J gave up 5 bases, with 18 bases separating them. The CDR3 here is CASSVIRGEGETQYF. Here the CDR3 DNA reads TGTGCCAGCAGCGTTATCAGGGGAGAGGGGGAGACCCAGTACTTC.

The chain links TRBV2 to TRBJ1-3; 8 nucleotides agree with TRBD1. J gave up 8 bases and V 6 bases, and 9 bases lay outside the gene matches. CDR3 length equals 14 residues. Germline V gene lookup returns CDR1 SNHLY and CDR2 FYNNEI. The CDR3 loop is CASSPQGVSDTIYF. CDR3 coding DNA: TGTGCCAGCAGCCCACAGGGGGTCTCGGACACCATATATTTT. The variable domain in full, completed from reference TRBV2 and TRBJ1-3, reads EPEVTQTPSHQVTQMGQEVILRCVPISNHLYFYWYRQILGQKVEFLVSFYNNEISEKSEIFDDQFSVERPDGSNFTLKIRSTKLEDSAMYFCASSPQGVSDTIYFGEGSWLTVV.

The chain has TRBV14 and TRBJ1-6, with 9 bases aligning to TRBD1. This CDR3 comprises 15 residues. The ends lost 2 bases at V and 7 bases at J; junction bases unmatched: 3. Germline V gene lookup returns CDR1 SGHDN and CDR2 FVKESK. CDR3 protein: CASSQRTGENSPLHF. The CDR3 DNA is TGTGCCAGCAGCCAAAGGACAGGGGAAAATTCACCCCTCCACTTT.

The CDR3 region has the DNA TGTGCCAGCAGCGAGACTAGACCCGGGGAGCTGTTTTTT. The encoded protein is CASSETRPGELFF. V gene TRBV11-2 combines with J gene TRBJ2-2; D might be TRBD2 (6 bases). The CDR3 spans 13 residues. The germline CDR1 and CDR2 sequences are SGHAT and FQNNGV. Trimming left V 5 bases short and J 6 bases short, with 10 bases between.

V is TRBV5-1 and J is TRBJ2-1; TRBD2 aligns across 15 bases. The V and J ends lost 5 bases and 2 bases, in that order; junction bases with no gene match: 8. This CDR3 has 18 amino acids. Germline-derived CDR1 and CDR2 are SGHRS and YFSETQ. CDR3 in DNA: TGCGCCAGCAGATCGGGACTAGCGGGGGGTGCGGCCTACAATGAGCAGTTCTTC. Residues: CASRSGLAGGAAYNEQFF.

The rearrangement joins TRBV5-4 to TRBJ1-2, with 8 bases matching TRBD1. CDR3 length: 13 amino acids. Germline lookup yields CDR1 SGHNT and CDR2 YYREEE (reference sequence). V was clipped by 3 bases and J by 8 bases; unmatched bases: 6. The CDR3 loop reads CASSYPGQDGYTF. CDR3 DNA sequence: TGTGCCAGCAGCTATCCGGGACAGGACGGCTACACCTTC.

The rearrangement links TRBV7-9 to TRBJ2-3; perhaps TRBD2 as D (6 bases). Looked up from germline, CDR1 is SEHNR and CDR2 is FQNEAQ (reference sequence). V lost 2 bases, J lost 0 bases, and 15 bases lay in between. The CDR3 covers 17 residues. CDR3 sequence: CASSLFPGLSSTDTQYF. DNA of the CDR3: TGTGCCAGCAGCTTATTTCCTGGACTATCTAGCACAGATACGCAGTATTTT.

In nucleotides, the CDR3 is TGTGCCAGCAGCCTAAGGACAGGGGCTAGCTCTGGAAACACCATATATTTT. Its protein product is CASSLRTGASSGNTIYF. The V call is TRBV7-2, the J call TRBJ1-3, with 9 bases that match TRBD1. Germline trimming cut 5 bases from V and 0 bases from J; bases unmatched to any gene: 8. The CDR3 is made up of 17 amino acids. Germline V gene lookup returns CDR1 SGHTA and CDR2 FQGNSA. Looking up the rest from reference TRBV7-2 and TRBJ1-3 gives the full variable domain: GAGVSQSPSNKVTEKGKDVELRCDPISGHTALYWYRQSLGQGLEFLIYFQGNSAPDKSGLPSDRFSAERTGGSVSTLTIQRTQQEDSAVYLCASSLRTGASSGNTIYFGEGSWLTVV.

This clone came up a few times. The gene calls are TRBV2 and TRBJ1-3, with 8 nucleotides matching TRBD1. Germline CDR1 SNHLY, CDR2 FYNNEI. J gave up 5 bases and V 11 bases, and 20 bases lay outside the gene matches. CDR3 length: 17 residues. The CDR3 spells CAYAKLRRTGLRNTIYF. CDR3 coding DNA: TGTGCCTACGCTAAGCTCCGCAGGACAGGGTTGAGAAACACCATATATTTT.

V and J are TRBV6-5 and TRBJ1-2; no clear D gene. Germline V CDR1 and CDR2: MNHEY, SVGAGI. The V end was cut by 5 bases, the J end by 9 bases, with 10 bases between. This CDR3 is 11 amino acids long. The CDR3 sequence is CASSPKASYTF. CDR3 sequence (DNA): TGTGCCAGCAGTCCCAAGGCGAGCTACACCTTC.

J is TRBJ1-1 and V is TRBV4-1, with D perhaps TRBD1 (5 bases). CDR3 length equals 15 residues. The V gene lost 4 bases and the J gene lost 3 bases, with 15 bases spanning the gap. Germline CDR1 reads MGHRA; CDR2 reads YSYEKL. CDR3 region: CASSLGGGSDTEAFF. Here the CDR3 DNA reads TGCGCCAGCAGCCTTGGGGGGGGATCCGACACTGAAGCTTTCTTT.

The chain couples TRBV3-1 (or the pseudogene TRBV3-2) to TRBJ1-2; 8 nucleotides line up with TRBD1. The germline V gene has CDR1 LGHDT and CDR2 YNNKEL (reference sequence). This CDR3 is 15 amino acids long. The V gene end was trimmed by 0 bases and the J gene end by 4 bases; junction bases not matched to a gene: 4. The CDR3 sequence: CASSQDLDRAYGYTF. The DNA of the CDR3 is TGTGCCAGCAGCCAAGATTTGGACAGGGCCTATGGCTACACCTTC.

The chain is built from TRBV5-4 and TRBJ1-3; 8 nucleotides line up with TRBD1. CDR3 size: 16 residues. With V trimmed by 5 bases and J by 0 bases, 7 bases remained unmatched. Germline-derived CDR1 and CDR2 are SGHNT and YYREEE (reference sequence). The CDR3 protein is CASSPWTGISGNTIYF. CDR3 nucleotides: TGTGCCAGCAGTCCTTGGACAGGGATCTCTGGAAACACCATATATTTT.

The rearrangement joins TRBV6-5 to TRBJ1-1; D remains ambiguous. The CDR3 contains 13 residues. Between the trimmed V and J ends, which lost 2 bases and 6 bases, there was a span of 10 bases. Germline loops: CDR1 MNHEY, CDR2 SVGAGI. The CDR3 reads CASSYDADSEAFF. The CDR3 nucleotides read TGTGCCAGCAGTTACGATGCCGATTCTGAAGCTTTCTTT.